These 20 T cell receptor beta chains were sequenced from one sample in a study of shared clonotypes between healthy human individuals. The repertoire was sequenced with immunoSEQ multiplex PCR; TCRdb's copy has only in-frame clones and lacks some. In the table there are over a million clones, 98% of which are singletons. Sequencing input: naive CD4+ T cells sorted from blood. Subset of the sample: CD45RA+ positively selected. These receptors were taken from a man in his thirties or forties in good health.

The chain couples TRBV11-2 to TRBJ1-1; 9 bases line up with TRBD1. V shed 5 bases and J 10 bases; nucleotides not matched to a gene: 8. Per the germline V gene, CDR1 is SGHAT and CDR2 is FQNNGV. This CDR3 is 13 amino acids long. The CDR3 here is CASSPQGAGLAFF. The CDR3 nucleotides read TGTGCCAGCAGCCCACAGGGGGCGGGTTTAGCTTTCTTT.

The chain recombines TRBV5-1 with TRBJ2-6; 9 bases are a match to TRBD2. There are 21 residues in the CDR3. Germline V lookup: CDR1 SGHRS, CDR2 YFSETQ. V dropped 3 bases and J dropped 2; count of bases not matched to a gene: 18. CDR3 loop: CASSYAPRRGTSSPGANVLTF. CDR3 nucleotides: TGCGCCAGCAGCTACGCCCCCCGTCGTGGGACTAGCTCTCCTGGGGCCAACGTCCTGACTTTC.

This rearrangement joins TRBV18 to TRBJ2-1; no firm D call. There are 14 residues in the CDR3. Per the germline V gene, CDR1 is KGHSH and CDR2 is LQKENI. Trimming removed 6 bases from V and 2 bases from J, with 11 bases in between. CDR3 DNA sequence: TGTGCCAGCTCTTCGACACGAACCTACAATGAGCAGTTCTTC. Amino acid sequence: CASSSTRTYNEQFF.

As to this clone: The same CDR3 can be traced to other DNA sequences in this sample. V gene TRBV9 combines with J gene TRBJ1-2; D not certain. From germline, CDR1 is SGDLS and CDR2 YYNGEE. The CDR3 has 14 residues. The V end was cut by 0 bases, the J end by 4 bases, with 10 bases between. The CDR3 DNA follows: TGTGCCAGCAGCGTAGGGGGAGGCACCTATGGCTACACCTTC. As protein: CASSVGGGTYGYTF. The full variable domain, with the rest looked up from reference TRBV9 and TRBJ1-2, is DSGVTQTPKHLITATGQRVTLRCSPRSGDLSVYWYQQSLDQGLQFLIQYYNGEERAKGNILERFSAQQFPDLHSELNLSSLELGDSALYFCASSVGGGTYGYTFGSGTRLTVV.

The CDR3: CASSLDPLTGGGKETQYF. The DNA of the CDR3 is TGTGCCAGCAGCTTGGATCCTCTTACGGGCGGTGGAAAAGAGACCCAGTACTTC. The chain links TRBV5-4 to TRBJ2-5; D gene uncertain. CDR3 length: 18 residues. V was cut by 0 bases and J by 3 bases, with 21 bases left in between. Germline CDR1 and CDR2: SGHNT and YYREEE (reference sequence).

The V and J genes are TRBV7-2 and TRBJ2-1, with 12 bases aligning to TRBD2. The CDR3 is 17 amino acids. The J segment lost 4 bases and the V segment lost 1 base, leaving 5 bases of the junction unmatched. Germline loops: CDR1 SGHTA, CDR2 FQGNSA. CDR3 DNA sequence: TGTGCCAGCAGCTTAGAGACTCTAGCGGGAGGGTACAATGAGCAGTTCTTC. This encodes CASSLETLAGGYNEQFF. The full variable domain, its missing parts supplied by reference TRBV7-2 and TRBJ2-1, is GAGVSQSPSNKVTEKGKDVELRCDPISGHTALYWYRQSLGQGLEFLIYFQGNSAPDKSGLPSDRFSAERTGGSVSTLTIQRTQQEDSAVYLCASSLETLAGGYNEQFFGPGTRLTVL.

The chain carries TRBV28 and TRBJ2-7; D is unclear. The CDR3 is made up of 14 amino acids. The germline gives CDR1 MDHEN, CDR2 SYDVKM. Trimming removed 3 bases at V and 3 bases at J, with 12 bases between. DNA of the CDR3: TGTGCCAGCAGTTTTGTCGGTCTTAACTACGAGCAGTACTTC. Translating it yields CASSFVGLNYEQYF.

This sequence joins TRBV16 and TRBJ2-7, with D possibly matching TRBD2 (6 bases). The germline V gene has CDR1 KGHSY and CDR2 FQNENV. Trimming removed 4 bases from V and 4 bases from J, with 11 bases in between. The CDR3 consists of 13 residues. The chain's CDR3 is CASSPWSGYEQYF. For the CDR3, the DNA is TGTGCCAGCAGCCCCTGGAGCGGGTACGAGCAGTACTTC.

This clone is a singleton in its sample. The chain uses TRBV11-2 and TRBJ2-1, with TRBD1 matching over 9 bases. The CDR3 has 15 amino acids. J was trimmed by 8 bases and V by 2 bases; bases with no gene match: 7. Germline lookup yields CDR1 SGHAT and CDR2 FQNNGV. CDR3 nucleotide sequence: TGTGCCAGCAGCTTATTGGGACAGGGAGTTTATGAGCAGTTCTTC. The encoded protein is CASSLLGQGVYEQFF.

This chain connects TRBV18 to TRBJ1-2, with D possibly matching TRBD1 (5 bases). This CDR3 has 14 residues. Germline V gene data show CDR1 as KGHSH and CDR2 as LQKENI. V shed 1 base and J shed 4 bases, with 10 bases lying between them. The CDR3 is CASSPLDSSYGYTF. For the CDR3, the DNA is TGTGCCAGCTCACCACTAGACAGCTCCTATGGCTACACCTTC.

The V gene is TRBV18, the J gene TRBJ1-1; 10 bases are shared with TRBD1. The CDR3 covers 16 residues. V dropped 6 bases and J dropped 0; count of bases not matched to a gene: 7. CDR1 and CDR2 from the germline V gene are KGHSH and LQKENI. CDR3 DNA sequence: TGTGCCAGCTCCTCCGGGACAGGGGCCTTGAACACTGAAGCTTTCTTT. Translation: CASSSGTGALNTEAFF. Combining the CDR3 with reference TRBV18 and TRBJ1-1 gives the whole variable domain NAGVMQNPRHLVRRRGQEARLRCSPMKGHSHVYWYRQLPEEGLKFMVYLQKENIIDESGMPKERFSAEFPKEGPSILRIQQVVRGDSAAYFCASSSGTGALNTEAFFGQGTRLTVV.

The chain uses TRBV5-6 and TRBJ2-7, with D possibly matching TRBD1 (6 bases). The ends were cut back, 2 bases at V and 0 bases at J, with 12 bases in the middle. The CDR3 consists of 15 residues. Germline V gives CDR1 SGHDT, CDR2 YYEEEE. In DNA, the CDR3 is TGTGCCAGCAGCTTATCCGGGACACACTCCTACGAGCAGTACTTC. Translation gives CASSLSGTHSYEQYF.

This clone showed up just once. This chain joins TRBV5-1 and TRBJ2-1, with D possibly being TRBD2 (5 bases). The V gene's germline CDR1 is SGHRS and CDR2 YFSETQ. CDR3 length: 15 residues. V lost 0 bases and J 8 bases, leaving 15 bases between the germline ends. As DNA, the CDR3 is TGCGCCAGCAGCTTGGCTGTGGGAGCAAGTTATGAGCAGTTCTTC. This codes for CASSLAVGASYEQFF.

The V gene is TRBV2, the J gene TRBJ2-3; possibly TRBD2 for D (6 bases). Per the germline V gene, CDR1 is SNHLY and CDR2 is FYNNEI. V gave up 6 bases and J gave up 14 bases, with 21 bases separating them. CDR3 length: 13 residues. The CDR3 coding sequence is TGTGCCAGCAGCGCCGGGACTCAATCCTCGGGGTATTTT. As protein: CASSAGTQSSGYF.

The chain couples TRBV18 to TRBJ2-3; 7 bases fit TRBD2. After removal of 4 bases from V and 3 bases from J, the junction contained 10 bases not matched to a gene. The CDR3 length is 16 residues. Germline V CDR1 and CDR2: KGHSH, LQKENI. This CDR3 reads CASSLKTSIVTDTQYF. CDR3 in DNA: TGTGCCAGCTCACTAAAGACTAGCATAGTGACAGATACGCAGTATTTT.

The chain couples TRBV10-3 to TRBJ2-1, with D tentatively TRBD1 or TRBD2 (5 bases each). Germline V gene sequence: CDR1 ENHRY, CDR2 SYGVKD. The CDR3 has 12 residues. V lost 10 bases, J lost 9 bases, and 16 bases lay in between. The CDR3 DNA reads as TGTGCCAGTGGGGGTGGGCAGCTTGAGCAGTTCTTC. It codes for CASGGGQLEQFF.

This clone was counted a single time. The chain has TRBV7-2 and TRBJ2-1; D gene uncertain. Trimming stripped 5 bases from V and 9 bases from J, with 11 bases between. Germline CDR1 and CDR2: SGHTA and FQGNSA. The CDR3 has 12 residues. This CDR3 reads CASSASMSEQFF. The CDR3 DNA sequence: TGTGCCAGCAGCGCGTCTATGAGTGAGCAGTTCTTC.

V usage is TRBV4-2 and J usage is TRBJ2-7; TRBD2 aligns across 8 bases. With V trimmed by 0 bases and J by 4 bases, 8 bases remained unmatched. Germline CDR1 is LGHNA and CDR2 is YNFKEQ. This CDR3 comprises 16 residues. CDR3 protein: CASSQDGSGGPYEQYF. As DNA, the CDR3 is TGTGCCAGCAGCCAAGATGGGTCGGGAGGGCCTTACGAGCAGTACTTC.

This chain uses TRBV9 with TRBJ2-3; 8 nucleotides align to TRBD2. This CDR3 region has 16 residues. From germline, CDR1 is SGDLS and CDR2 YYNGEE. V was clipped by 0 bases and J by 5 bases; unmatched bases: 8. CDR3 coding DNA: TGTGCCAGCAGCGTAGTAGCAGCGGGAGTGGAAGATACGCAGTATTTT. It yields the protein CASSVVAAGVEDTQYF.

The rearrangement joins TRBV6-1 to TRBJ2-7; TRBD1 matches at 8 bases. This CDR3 region has 13 residues. The germline CDR1 and CDR2 sequences are MNHNS and SASEGT. The junction had 6 bases not matched to a gene; V was cut back by 7 bases and J by 4 bases. This CDR3 reads CASTLDRGYEQYF. CDR3 in DNA: TGTGCCAGCACTCTCGACAGGGGTTACGAGCAGTACTTC.